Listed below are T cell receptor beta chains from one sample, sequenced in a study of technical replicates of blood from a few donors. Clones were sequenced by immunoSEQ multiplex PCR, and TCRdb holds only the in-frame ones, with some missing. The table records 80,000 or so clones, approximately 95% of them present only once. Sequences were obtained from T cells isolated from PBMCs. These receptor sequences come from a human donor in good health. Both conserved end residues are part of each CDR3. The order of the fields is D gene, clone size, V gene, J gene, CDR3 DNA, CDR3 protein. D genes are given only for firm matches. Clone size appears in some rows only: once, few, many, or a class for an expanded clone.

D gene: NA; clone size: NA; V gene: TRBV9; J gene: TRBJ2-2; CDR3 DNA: TGTGCCAGCAGCGCATCAATGAACACCGGGGAGCTGTTTTTT; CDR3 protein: CASSASMNTGELFF
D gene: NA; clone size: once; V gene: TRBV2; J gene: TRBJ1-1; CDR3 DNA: TGTGCCAGCAGGGAGCTGGTCTTGAACACTGAAGCTTTCTTT; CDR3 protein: CASRELVLNTEAFF
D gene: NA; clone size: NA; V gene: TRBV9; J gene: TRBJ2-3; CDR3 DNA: TGTGCCAGCAGCGTAACAGTAACAGATACGCAGTATTTT; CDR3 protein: CASSVTVTDTQYF
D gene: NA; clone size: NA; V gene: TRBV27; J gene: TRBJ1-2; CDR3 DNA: TGTGCCAGCAGTTTACGAGCTCGAGCGAACTATGGCTACACCTTC; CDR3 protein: CASSLRARANYGYTF
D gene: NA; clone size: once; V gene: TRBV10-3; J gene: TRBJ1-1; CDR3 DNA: TGTGCCATCAGCGACAGATACACTGAAGCTTTCTTT; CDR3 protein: CAISDRYTEAFF
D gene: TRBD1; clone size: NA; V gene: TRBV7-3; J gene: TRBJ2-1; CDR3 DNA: TGTGCCAGCAGCCTAATGCCCGGGACAGGGAAAGGCAATGAGCAGTTCTTC; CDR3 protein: CASSLMPGTGKGNEQFF
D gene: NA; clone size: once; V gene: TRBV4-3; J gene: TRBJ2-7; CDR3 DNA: TGCGCCAGCAGCCAAGATCCCCGAGTGCAGTACTTC; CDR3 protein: CASSQDPRVQYF
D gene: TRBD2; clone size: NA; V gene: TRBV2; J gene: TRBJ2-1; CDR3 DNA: TGTGCCAGCAGTCTAGCGGGAGAGAGTCGGGACAATGAGCAGTTCTTC; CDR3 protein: CASSLAGESRDNEQFF
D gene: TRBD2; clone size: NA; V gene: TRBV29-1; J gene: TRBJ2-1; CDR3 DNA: TGCAGCGTTGAAGACCCTCGGACTAGCGGGTTATATGAGCAGTTCTTC; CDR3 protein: CSVEDPRTSGLYEQFF
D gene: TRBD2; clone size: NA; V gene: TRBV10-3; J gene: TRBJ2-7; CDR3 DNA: TGTGCCACCACACTAGCGGTAAACTCCTACGAGCAGTACTTC; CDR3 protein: CATTLAVNSYEQYF
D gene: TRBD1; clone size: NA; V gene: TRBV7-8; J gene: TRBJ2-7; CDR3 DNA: TGTGCCAGCACTGACGGACAGGCTACAACCTACGAGCAGTACTTC; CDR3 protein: CASTDGQATTYEQYF
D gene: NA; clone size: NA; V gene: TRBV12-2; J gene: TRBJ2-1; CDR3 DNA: TGTGCAAGTCGCTTAATACGGCGGGACTTGAACAATGAGCAGTTCTTC; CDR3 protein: CASRLIRRDLNNEQFF
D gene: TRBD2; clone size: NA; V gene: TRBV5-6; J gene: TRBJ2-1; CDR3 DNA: TGTGCCAGCAGCCAGGGACTAGCTAGCGGGAGGTCCTACAATGAGCAGTTCTTC; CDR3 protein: CASSQGLASGRSYNEQFF
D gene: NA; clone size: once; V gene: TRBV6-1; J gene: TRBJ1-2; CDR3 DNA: TGTGCCAGCAGTGAATGGCAAGGAGCCTATGGCTACACCTTC; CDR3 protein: CASSEWQGAYGYTF
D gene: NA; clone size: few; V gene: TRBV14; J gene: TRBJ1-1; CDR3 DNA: TGTGCCAGCAGCCATCCCGTTAACACTGAAGCTTTCTTT; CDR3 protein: CASSHPVNTEAFF
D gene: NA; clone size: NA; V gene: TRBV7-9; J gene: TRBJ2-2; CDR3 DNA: TGTGCCAGCAGCCCCACAGAACTTAGTACCGGGGAGCTGTTTTTT; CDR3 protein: CASSPTELSTGELFF
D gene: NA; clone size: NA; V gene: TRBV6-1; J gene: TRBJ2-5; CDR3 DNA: TGTGCCAGCGAGTCCTCGGAGACCCAGTACTTC; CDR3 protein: CASESSETQYF
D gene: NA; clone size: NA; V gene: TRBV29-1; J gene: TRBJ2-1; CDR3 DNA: TGCAGCTCCGCCGGGTTTTCCTACAATGAGCAGTTCTTC; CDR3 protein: CSSAGFSYNEQFF
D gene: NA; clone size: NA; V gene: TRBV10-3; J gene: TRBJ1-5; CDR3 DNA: TGTGCCATCAGTGAAGGGGGACAGCCCCAGCATTTT; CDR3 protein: CAISEGGQPQHF
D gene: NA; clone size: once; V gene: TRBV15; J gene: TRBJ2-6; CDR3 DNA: TGTGCCACCAGCAGGGGGTATGTGGGGGCGACTGGGGCCAACGTCCTGACTTTC; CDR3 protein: CATSRGYVGATGANVLTF
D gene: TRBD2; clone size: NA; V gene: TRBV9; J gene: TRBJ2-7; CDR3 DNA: TGTGCCAGCAGCGATGGACTAGCGGGAGGTCGCGACGAGCAGTACTTC; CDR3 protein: CASSDGLAGGRDEQYF
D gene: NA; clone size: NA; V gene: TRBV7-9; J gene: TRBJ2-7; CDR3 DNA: TGTGCCAGCAGGGAGACAGGCCCCTCCGAGCAGTACTTC; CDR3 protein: CASRETGPSEQYF
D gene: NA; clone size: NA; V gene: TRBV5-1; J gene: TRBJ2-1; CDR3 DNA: TGCGCCAGCAGCACGGGGTATGAGCAGTTCTTC; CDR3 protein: CASSTGYEQFF
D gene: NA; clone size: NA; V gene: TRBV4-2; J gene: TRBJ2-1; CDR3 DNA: TGTGCCAGCGCCGGGGTTTACAATGAGCAGTTCTTC; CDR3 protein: CASAGVYNEQFF
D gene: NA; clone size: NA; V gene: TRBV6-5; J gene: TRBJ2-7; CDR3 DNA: TGTGCCAGCAGTTCAGGGAAGGTCTACGAGCAGTACTTC; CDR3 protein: CASSSGKVYEQYF
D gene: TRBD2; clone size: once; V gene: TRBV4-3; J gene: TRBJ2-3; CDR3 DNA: TGCGCCAGCAGCCAAGAGGGGCTAGCGGGGGTGGTGGATACGCAGTATTTT; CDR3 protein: CASSQEGLAGVVDTQYF
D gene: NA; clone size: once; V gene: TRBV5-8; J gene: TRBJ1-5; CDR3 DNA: TGTGCCAGCAGCTTGGTATGGGGGGAGCAGCCCCAGCATTTT; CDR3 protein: CASSLVWGEQPQHF
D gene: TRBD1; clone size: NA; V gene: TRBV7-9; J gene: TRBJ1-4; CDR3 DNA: TGTGCCAGCAGCCCAGGACAGGGGGACGAAAAACTGTTTTTT; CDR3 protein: CASSPGQGDEKLFF
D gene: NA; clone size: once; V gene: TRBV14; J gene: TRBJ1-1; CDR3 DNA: TGTGCCAGCAGCCCCCACAGGGTTGGTGAAGCTTTCTTT; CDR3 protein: CASSPHRVGEAFF
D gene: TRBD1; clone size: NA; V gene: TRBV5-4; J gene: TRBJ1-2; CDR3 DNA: TGTGCCAGCAGCTCGGACAGGGGAGAAGGCTACACCTTC; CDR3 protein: CASSSDRGEGYTF
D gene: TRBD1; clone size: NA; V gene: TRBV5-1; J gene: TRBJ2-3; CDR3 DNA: TGCGCCAGCAGCAAAGGACAGGGGCGTAACACAGATACGCAGTATTTT; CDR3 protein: CASSKGQGRNTDTQYF
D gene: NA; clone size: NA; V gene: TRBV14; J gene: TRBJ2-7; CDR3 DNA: TGTGCCAGCAGCCTCAGTTACGAGCAGTACTTC; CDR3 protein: CASSLSYEQYF
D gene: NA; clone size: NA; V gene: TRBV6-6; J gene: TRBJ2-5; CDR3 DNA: TGTGCCAGCAGTCCGGGGACCCAGTACTTC; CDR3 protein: CASSPGTQYF
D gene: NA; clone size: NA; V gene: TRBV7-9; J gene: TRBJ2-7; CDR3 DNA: TGTGCCAGCAGCTTCGGACAGTCCTACGAGCAGTACTTC; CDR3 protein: CASSFGQSYEQYF
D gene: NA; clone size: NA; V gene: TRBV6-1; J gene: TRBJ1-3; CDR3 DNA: TGTGCCAGCAGTGGAGGCGGCTCTGGAAACACCATATATTTT; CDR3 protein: CASSGGGSGNTIYF
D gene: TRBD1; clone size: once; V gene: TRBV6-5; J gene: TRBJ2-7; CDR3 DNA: TGTGCCAGCAGCAGGACAGGGATCGAGCAGTACTTC; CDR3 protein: CASSRTGIEQYF
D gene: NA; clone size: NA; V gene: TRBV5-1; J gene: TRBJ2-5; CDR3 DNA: TGCGCCAGCAGCTCCTCAGGGGATCAAGAGACCCAGTACTTC; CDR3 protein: CASSSSGDQETQYF
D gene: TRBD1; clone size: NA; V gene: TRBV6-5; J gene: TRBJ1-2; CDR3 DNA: TGTGCCAGCAGGACAGGGCAGTATGGCTACACCTTC; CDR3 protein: CASRTGQYGYTF
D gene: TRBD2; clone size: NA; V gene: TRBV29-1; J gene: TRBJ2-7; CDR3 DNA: TGCAGCGTTGAAGATAGACTAGCGGGAGGGCCCGGCGAGCAGTACTTC; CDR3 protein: CSVEDRLAGGPGEQYF
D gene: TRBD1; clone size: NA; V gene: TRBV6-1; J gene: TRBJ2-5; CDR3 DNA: TGTGCCAGCAGTGACGGGGTGACAGGGATAGAGACCCAGTACTTC; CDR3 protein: CASSDGVTGIETQYF
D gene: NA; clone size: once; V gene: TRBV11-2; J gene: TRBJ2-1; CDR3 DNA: TGTGCCAGCAGCTTAGTGGGACTCAGGGGGGATGAGCAGTTCTTC; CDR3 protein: CASSLVGLRGDEQFF
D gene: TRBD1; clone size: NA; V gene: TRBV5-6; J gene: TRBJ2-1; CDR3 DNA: TGTGCCAGCAGCCCGACAGGGGGCAGTGAGCAGTTCTTC; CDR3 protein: CASSPTGGSEQFF
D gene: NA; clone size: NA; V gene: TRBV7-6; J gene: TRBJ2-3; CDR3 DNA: TGTGCCAGCAGCTTCGGAGCAGATACGCAGTATTTT; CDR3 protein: CASSFGADTQYF
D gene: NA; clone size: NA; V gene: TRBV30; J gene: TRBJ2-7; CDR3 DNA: TGTGCCTGGAGTGGGAGGGGACTTGGCTACGAGCAGTACTTC; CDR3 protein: CAWSGRGLGYEQYF
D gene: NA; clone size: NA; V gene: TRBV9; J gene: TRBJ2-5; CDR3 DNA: TGTGCCAGCAGCCCTGAGGTACGGATAGAGACCCAGTACTTC; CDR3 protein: CASSPEVRIETQYF
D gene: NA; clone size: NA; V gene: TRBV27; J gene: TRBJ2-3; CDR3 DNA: TGTGCCAGCAGTACCCGACTCCAGTTTGGAGATACGCAGTATTTT; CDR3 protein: CASSTRLQFGDTQYF